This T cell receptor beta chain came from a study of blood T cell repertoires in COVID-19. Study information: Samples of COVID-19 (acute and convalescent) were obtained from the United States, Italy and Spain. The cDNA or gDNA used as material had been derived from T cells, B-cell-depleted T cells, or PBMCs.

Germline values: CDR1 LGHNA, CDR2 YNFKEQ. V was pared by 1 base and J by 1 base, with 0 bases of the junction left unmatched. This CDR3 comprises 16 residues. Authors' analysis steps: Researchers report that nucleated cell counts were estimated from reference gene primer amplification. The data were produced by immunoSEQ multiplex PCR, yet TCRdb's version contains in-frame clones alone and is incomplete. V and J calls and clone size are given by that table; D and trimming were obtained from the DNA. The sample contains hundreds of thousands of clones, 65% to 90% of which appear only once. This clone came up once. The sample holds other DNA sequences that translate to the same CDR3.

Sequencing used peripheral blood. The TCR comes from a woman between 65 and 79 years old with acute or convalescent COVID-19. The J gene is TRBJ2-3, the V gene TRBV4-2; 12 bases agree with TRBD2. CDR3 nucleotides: TGTGCCAGCAGCCAAGGACTAGCGGGGGGCACAGATACGCAGTATTTT. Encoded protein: CASSQGLAGGTDTQYF.